This TCR beta chain was identified during a study of CD8 T cells in ankylosing spondylitis. TCRdb re-derived calls from the 5' RACE reads in MiXCR, one entry per CDR3 protein. The data show about 240,000 distinct CDR3 sequences, with approximately 9% seen just once and approximately 7% held by the top ten. This clonotype was found a few times. This CDR3 spans 16 amino acids. The germline gives CDR1 LGHDT, CDR2 YNNKEL (reference sequence). V lost 1 base, J lost 1 base, and 13 bases lay in between. The chain employs TRBV3-1 and TRBJ1-1, with a weak D call TRBD1 (6 bases). This receptor was obtained from a male donor with ankylosing spondylitis or in good health (not recorded which). The source material was blood, either unsorted or a sorted T cell fraction (not recorded which). DNA for the CDR3: TGTGCCAGCAGCCAAGTGGGCTGGGGGCGGAACACTGAAGCTTTCTTT. Its translation: CASSQVGWGRNTEAFF. Complete variable domain (other parts from reference TRBV3-1 and TRBJ1-1): DTAVSQTPKYLVTQMGNDKSIKCEQNLGHDTMYWYKQDSKKFLKIMFSYNNKELIINETVPNRFSPKSPDKAHLNLHINSLELGDSAVYFCASSQVGWGRNTEAFFGQGTRLTVV.